The sequence of this TCR beta chain was determined in a study of cytomegalovirus exposure and HLA in healthy donors. Study outcomes and limitations: In a later analysis, TCR beta V- and J-gene trimming was associated with a missense DCLRE1C variant.

Healthy bone marrow donors formed the donor group. As regards this clone: Its antigen is currently unknown.

PCR employed 60 Vbeta and 13 Jbeta primers. The method was immunoSEQ multiplex PCR; TCRdb's version includes in-frame clones alone and lacks a portion of them. This table holds more than 85,000 clones, more than 80% found once. Germline V gene lookup returns CDR1 SGHNT and CDR2 YYREEE (reference sequence). The length of the CDR3 is 16 residues. Trimming removed 0 bases from V and 4 bases from J; junction bases left unmatched: 6. The sequence derives from a young man in good health and CMV-seronegative. The V and J genes are TRBV5-4 and TRBJ2-7, with TRBD2 matching 11 bases. Material: PBMCs. CDR3 DNA: TGTGCCAGCAGCTTGGGTTCACTAGCGGGAGTATACGAGCAGTACTTC. Encoded protein: CASSLGSLAGVYEQYF.